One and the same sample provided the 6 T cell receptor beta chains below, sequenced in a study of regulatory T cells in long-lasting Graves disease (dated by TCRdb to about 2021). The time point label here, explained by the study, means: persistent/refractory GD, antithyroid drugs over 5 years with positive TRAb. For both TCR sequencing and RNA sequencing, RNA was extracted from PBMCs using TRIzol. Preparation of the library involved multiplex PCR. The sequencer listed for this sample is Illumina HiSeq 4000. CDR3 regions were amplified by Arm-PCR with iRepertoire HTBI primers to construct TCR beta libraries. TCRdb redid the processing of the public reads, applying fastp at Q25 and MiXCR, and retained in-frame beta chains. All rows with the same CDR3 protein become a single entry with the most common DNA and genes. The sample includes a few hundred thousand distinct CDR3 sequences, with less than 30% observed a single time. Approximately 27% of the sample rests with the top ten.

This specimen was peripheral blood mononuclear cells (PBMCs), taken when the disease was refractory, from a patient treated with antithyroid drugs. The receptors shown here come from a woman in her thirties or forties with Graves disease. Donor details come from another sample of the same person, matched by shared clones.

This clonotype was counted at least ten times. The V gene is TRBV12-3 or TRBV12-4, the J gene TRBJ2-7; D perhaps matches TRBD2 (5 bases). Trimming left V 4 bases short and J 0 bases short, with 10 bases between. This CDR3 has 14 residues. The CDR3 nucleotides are TGTGCCAGCAGTTGGGGAGTGGGCTCCTACGAGCAGTACTTC. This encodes CASSWGVGSYEQYF.

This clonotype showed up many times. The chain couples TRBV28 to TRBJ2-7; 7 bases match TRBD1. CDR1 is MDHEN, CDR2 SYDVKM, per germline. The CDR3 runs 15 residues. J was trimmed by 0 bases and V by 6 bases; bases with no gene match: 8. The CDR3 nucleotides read TGTGCCAGCAGACCTGGGACAGAGAGCTCCTACGAGCAGTACTTC. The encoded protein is CASRPGTESSYEQYF.

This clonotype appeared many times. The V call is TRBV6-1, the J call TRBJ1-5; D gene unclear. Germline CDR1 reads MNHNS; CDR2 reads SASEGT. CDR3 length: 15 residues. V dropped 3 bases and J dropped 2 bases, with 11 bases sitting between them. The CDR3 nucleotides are TGTGCCAGCAGTGACTCAGACGGGCGCAATCAGCCCCAGCATTTT. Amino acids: CASSDSDGRNQPQHF.

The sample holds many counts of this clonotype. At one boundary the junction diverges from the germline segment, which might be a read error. The CDR3 DNA reads as TGTGCCAGCAGCCATGCAAGGGGAAGCAACGAGCAGTGCTTC. Residues: CASSHARGSNEQCF. The rearrangement links TRBV28 to TRBJ2-7; tentative D call: TRBD1 (5 bases). This CDR3 region has 14 residues. Germline V gene lookup returns CDR1 MDHEN and CDR2 SYDVKM.

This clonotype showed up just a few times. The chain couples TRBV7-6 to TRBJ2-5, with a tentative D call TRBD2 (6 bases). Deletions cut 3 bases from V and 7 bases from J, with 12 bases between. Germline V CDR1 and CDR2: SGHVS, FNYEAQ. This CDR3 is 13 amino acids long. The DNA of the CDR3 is TGTGCCAGCAGCTTGGGGGAGGATGGGACCCAGTACTTC. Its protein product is CASSLGEDGTQYF.

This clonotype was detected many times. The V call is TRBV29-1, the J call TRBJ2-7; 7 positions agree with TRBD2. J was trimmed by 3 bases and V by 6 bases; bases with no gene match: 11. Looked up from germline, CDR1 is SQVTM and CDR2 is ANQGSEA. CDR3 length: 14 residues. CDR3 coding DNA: TGCAGCGTAGCTCGGAGCGGGAAGGGCTACGAGCAGTACTTC. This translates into CSVARSGKGYEQYF.